This section outlines one T cell receptor beta chain sequence together with its context. Antigen: not known. The second PCR ran roughly 6 to 11 cycles with a sample-barcoded 5' primer and J-beta primers. MiXCR was run by TCRdb on the 5' RACE reads, yielding one entry per CDR3 protein. The sample carries 980,000 or so distinct CDR3 sequences, around 49% recorded once. Isolated per sample were at least 6 million PBMCs. This sample was included in a study of blood T cells in healthy people across ages. The study, taken as a whole, reports: Donors of long life had a larger count of naive CD4+ cells and greater diversity than aged donors.

The CDR3 runs to 13 residues. Germline loops: CDR1 MRHNA, CDR2 SNTAGT. The germline V and J ends were trimmed by 8 bases and 9 bases, with 17 bases remaining between them. This chain joins TRBV6-4 and TRBJ2-1, with D perhaps matching TRBD2 (6 bases). The sequenced sample was blood. The TCR was taken from a man between 25 and 39 years old in good health. CDR3 nucleotide sequence: TGTGCCAGCCGACTGGGGGGAGGTTTTGAGCAGTTCTTC. Translating gives CASRLGGGFEQFF.